This TCR beta chain was captured in a study of neurological immune-mediated disorders. The cDNA was synthesized by means of template-switch 5'RACE, which was carried out with 10-nucleotide random UMIs. Every sequencing run produced over 190 million TCR-beta sequences that came from 15-18 subjects. Using its own MiXCR run on the 5' RACE reads, TCRdb lists one record per CDR3 protein. In the table there are roughly 43,000 distinct CDR3 sequences, about 2% of which are singletons. This CDR3 is built from 15 residues. The V segment lost 9 bases and the J segment 1 base; nucleotides outside the gene matches: 10. Per germline, CDR1 SGHRS and CDR2 YFSETQ. This clonotype has ten or more counts.

This sequence was found in a woman aged 40 to 49 with multiple sclerosis. What was sequenced was PBMCs. J is TRBJ2-5 and V is TRBV5-1, with 9 bases matching TRBD2. In DNA, the CDR3 is TGCGCCACCATGAGGAGCGGGGGGCTCCAAGAGACCCAGTACTTC. Translating gives CATMRSGGLQETQYF.